This T cell receptor (beta chain) is from a study of technical replicates of blood from several donors. This clone was picked up one time. The length of the CDR3 is 14 residues. Germline assignment: CDR1 KGHSH and CDR2 LQKENI. V was trimmed by 1 base and J by 0 bases, leaving 6 bases between them. The table came from immunoSEQ multiplex PCR; TCRdb's copy has only in-frame clones and leaves some out. The sample records about 88,000 clones, roughly 92% being singletons. Sequenced material: T cells isolated from PBMCs. This clonotype was obtained from a human donor in good health. V usage is TRBV18 and J usage is TRBJ2-5; D unclear. The CDR3 protein is CASSPLEYQETQYF. The CDR3 coding sequence is TGTGCCAGCTCACCACTGGAGTACCAAGAGACCCAGTACTTC.